The rows below give T cell receptor beta chains drawn from one sample of a study of shared clonotypes between healthy human individuals. Data came from immunoSEQ multiplex PCR; TCRdb stores just in-frame clones and leaves some out. The sample contains about 680,000 clones, approximately 79% of which appear only once. What was sequenced was memory CD4+ T cells sorted from blood. The receptor source for this set is a woman aged 30 to 39 in good health. CDR3s include the opening cysteine and the closing phenylalanine or tryptophan. The order of the fields is clone size, J gene, V gene, D gene, CDR3 DNA, CDR3 protein. The D gene is left open where the match is weak. Clone size is stated in some rows and not others, as once, few, many or a class when expanded.

clone_size: NA; j_call: TRBJ2-1; v_call: TRBV7-3; d_call: TRBD1; cdr3_nt: TGTGCCAGCAGCCCGACGGGACAGGGTCCCGATGAGCAGTTCTTC; cdr3_aa: CASSPTGQGPDEQFF
clone_size: NA; j_call: TRBJ2-2; v_call: TRBV5-3; d_call: NA; cdr3_nt: TGTGCCAGAAGCTTGCCCGGGGAGCTGTTTTTT; cdr3_aa: CARSLPGELFF
clone_size: NA; j_call: TRBJ1-5; v_call: TRBV2; d_call: NA; cdr3_nt: TGTGCCAGCAGTGAAGATAGGGCGGCCGCGCAACCCCAGCATTTT; cdr3_aa: CASSEDRAAAQPQHF
clone_size: NA; j_call: TRBJ2-1; v_call: TRBV19; d_call: NA; cdr3_nt: TGTGCCAGTAGTTACGATGAGCAGTTCTTC; cdr3_aa: CASSYDEQFF
clone_size: few; j_call: TRBJ2-1; v_call: TRBV6-1; d_call: TRBD2; cdr3_nt: TGTGCCAGCAGTGAGGCCGCACTAGCGGGAGGTCCCTACAATGAGCAGTTCTTC; cdr3_aa: CASSEAALAGGPYNEQFF
clone_size: few; j_call: TRBJ1-2; v_call: TRBV5-1; d_call: TRBD1; cdr3_nt: TGCGCCAGCAGCTTACAACATGGACAGGCAGGGGGAGGCTACACCTTC; cdr3_aa: CASSLQHGQAGGGYTF
clone_size: NA; j_call: TRBJ1-2; v_call: TRBV7-2; d_call: NA; cdr3_nt: TGTGCCAGCAGCCCACGGGGCCTTAACTATGGCTACACCTTC; cdr3_aa: CASSPRGLNYGYTF
clone_size: NA; j_call: TRBJ2-7; v_call: TRBV5-1; d_call: NA; cdr3_nt: TGCGCCAGCAGCTTGGGATCCAGGGACTACGAGCAGTACTTC; cdr3_aa: CASSLGSRDYEQYF
clone_size: NA; j_call: TRBJ1-1; v_call: TRBV18; d_call: NA; cdr3_nt: TGTGCCAGCTCACCACCGGTAAAGCAGAACACTGAAGCTTTCTTT; cdr3_aa: CASSPPVKQNTEAFF
clone_size: NA; j_call: TRBJ2-3; v_call: TRBV7-8; d_call: NA; cdr3_nt: TGTGCCAGCAGCTCCCGGGCCCCCGGCGTTATAATCGATACGCAGTATTTT; cdr3_aa: CASSSRAPGVIIDTQYF
clone_size: NA; j_call: TRBJ2-7; v_call: TRBV6-5; d_call: NA; cdr3_nt: TGTGCCAGCAGTGATCGAGACAGTGTCTACGAGCAGTACTTC; cdr3_aa: CASSDRDSVYEQYF
clone_size: NA; j_call: TRBJ1-2; v_call: TRBV7-9; d_call: TRBD1; cdr3_nt: TGTGCCAGCAGCTCGACAGGGGATGGCTACACCTTC; cdr3_aa: CASSSTGDGYTF
clone_size: NA; j_call: TRBJ2-1; v_call: TRBV29-1; d_call: TRBD1; cdr3_nt: TGCAGCGCTCTAAGGAGCGACAGGGCCCTTGGTAATGAGCAGTTCTTC; cdr3_aa: CSALRSDRALGNEQFF
clone_size: NA; j_call: TRBJ2-7; v_call: TRBV2; d_call: TRBD2; cdr3_nt: TGTGCCAGCAGTGGGCTAAGTAGCGGGAGGAACGAGCAGTACTTC; cdr3_aa: CASSGLSSGRNEQYF
clone_size: NA; j_call: TRBJ2-1; v_call: TRBV5-1; d_call: TRBD2; cdr3_nt: TGCGCCAGCAGCCCTACAGCACTAGCGGAGCAGTTCTTC; cdr3_aa: CASSPTALAEQFF
clone_size: few; j_call: TRBJ2-1; v_call: TRBV2; d_call: TRBD2; cdr3_nt: TGTGCCAGCAGGGCGGGAGGCATGAGCTCCTACAATGAGCAGTTCTTC; cdr3_aa: CASRAGGMSSYNEQFF
clone_size: NA; j_call: TRBJ1-1; v_call: TRBV30; d_call: NA; cdr3_nt: TGTGCCTGGAGTCAAGGGGGAGGCCTGAACACTGAAGCTTTCTTT; cdr3_aa: CAWSQGGGLNTEAFF
clone_size: NA; j_call: TRBJ1-1; v_call: TRBV20-1; d_call: NA; cdr3_nt: TGCAGTGCTAGAGAGGGCAGGGCTTTCTTT; cdr3_aa: CSAREGRAFF
clone_size: once; j_call: TRBJ2-5; v_call: TRBV18; d_call: TRBD1; cdr3_nt: TGTGCCAGCTCACCGGGACAGGGGTCAGAGACCCAGTACTTC; cdr3_aa: CASSPGQGSETQYF
clone_size: once; j_call: TRBJ1-3; v_call: TRBV19; d_call: NA; cdr3_nt: TGTGCCAGTAGGGGGGATCACAACTCTGGAAACACCATATATTTT; cdr3_aa: CASRGDHNSGNTIYF
clone_size: once; j_call: TRBJ1-1; v_call: TRBV19; d_call: TRBD1; cdr3_nt: TGTGCCAGTAATCCAACTTGGGGGACAGGGGCCACTGAAGCTTTCTTT; cdr3_aa: CASNPTWGTGATEAFF
clone_size: NA; j_call: TRBJ1-1; v_call: TRBV23-1; d_call: NA; cdr3_nt: TGCGCCAGCAGTCAATATGGCAGGGCTTCTTACACTGAAGCTTTCTTT; cdr3_aa: CASSQYGRASYTEAFF
clone_size: NA; j_call: TRBJ1-2; v_call: TRBV7-2; d_call: NA; cdr3_nt: TGTGCCAGCACCATCCGCGGGGCAGGGGAAGTCTACACCTTC; cdr3_aa: CASTIRGAGEVYTF
clone_size: NA; j_call: TRBJ2-1; v_call: TRBV7-8; d_call: NA; cdr3_nt: TGTGCCAGCAGCTTAAGAGGCGATGAGCAGTTCTTC; cdr3_aa: CASSLRGDEQFF
clone_size: once; j_call: TRBJ1-4; v_call: TRBV27; d_call: TRBD1; cdr3_nt: TGTGCCAGCAGTTTAACCCAGGGGGCGGGAAATGAAAAACTGTTTTTT; cdr3_aa: CASSLTQGAGNEKLFF
clone_size: NA; j_call: TRBJ2-4; v_call: TRBV7-9; d_call: NA; cdr3_nt: TGTGCCAGCAGCTTAGCTGCGGGGGCCAAAAACATTCAGTACTTC; cdr3_aa: CASSLAAGAKNIQYF
clone_size: NA; j_call: TRBJ1-2; v_call: TRBV6-1; d_call: NA; cdr3_nt: TGTGCCAGCAGTGAACTTGGGGGGGAGAGGAGTGGCTACACCTTC; cdr3_aa: CASSELGGERSGYTF
clone_size: NA; j_call: TRBJ1-5; v_call: TRBV28; d_call: NA; cdr3_nt: TGTGCCAGCCGGACACGTAATCAGCCCCAGCATTTT; cdr3_aa: CASRTRNQPQHF
clone_size: once; j_call: TRBJ1-3; v_call: TRBV6-6; d_call: TRBD1; cdr3_nt: TGTGCCAGCAGGGACAGGGAAAACACCATATATTTT; cdr3_aa: CASRDRENTIYF
clone_size: NA; j_call: TRBJ2-2; v_call: TRBV6-1; d_call: TRBD1; cdr3_nt: TGTGCCAGCAGTGAAGGAGGGACAGACACCGGGGAGCTGTTTTTT; cdr3_aa: CASSEGGTDTGELFF
clone_size: NA; j_call: TRBJ2-4; v_call: TRBV6-5; d_call: TRBD1; cdr3_nt: TGTGCCAGCAGTCACAGACAGGGCAAAAACATTCAGTACTTC; cdr3_aa: CASSHRQGKNIQYF
clone_size: few; j_call: TRBJ2-2; v_call: TRBV29-1; d_call: NA; cdr3_nt: TGCAGCGTTGTCACAGGACCCACCGGGGAGCTGTTTTTT; cdr3_aa: CSVVTGPTGELFF
clone_size: NA; j_call: TRBJ2-5; v_call: TRBV2; d_call: TRBD2; cdr3_nt: TGTGCCAGCAAGCTAGCGGGTGAGACCCAGTACTTC; cdr3_aa: CASKLAGETQYF
clone_size: NA; j_call: TRBJ1-1; v_call: TRBV19; d_call: NA; cdr3_nt: TGTGCCAGTAGCAAGACTACGGGACATATGAACACTGAAGCTTTCTTT; cdr3_aa: CASSKTTGHMNTEAFF
clone_size: NA; j_call: TRBJ2-7; v_call: TRBV28; d_call: NA; cdr3_nt: TGTGCCAGCAGTTTTATGAGATACGAGCAGTACTTC; cdr3_aa: CASSFMRYEQYF
clone_size: NA; j_call: TRBJ1-5; v_call: TRBV18; d_call: NA; cdr3_nt: TGTGCCAGCTCACCACCGGGGGATAGCAATCAGCCCCAGCATTTT; cdr3_aa: CASSPPGDSNQPQHF
clone_size: NA; j_call: TRBJ1-1; v_call: TRBV6-1; d_call: NA; cdr3_nt: TGTGCCAGCAGCGTATCACAGGGTTTCGAAGCTTTCTTT; cdr3_aa: CASSVSQGFEAFF
clone_size: few; j_call: TRBJ1-2; v_call: TRBV7-2; d_call: NA; cdr3_nt: TGTGCCAGCAGCCCAGGGCAGGGGACCGCCTTTGGCTACACCTTC; cdr3_aa: CASSPGQGTAFGYTF
clone_size: NA; j_call: TRBJ2-1; v_call: TRBV2; d_call: NA; cdr3_nt: TGTGCCAGCAGTGAAGCTGCGGCACCTGGGCAGTTCTTC; cdr3_aa: CASSEAAAPGQFF
clone_size: NA; j_call: TRBJ2-1; v_call: TRBV9; d_call: TRBD2; cdr3_nt: TGTGCCAGCAGCGTAGGTCCCCGAACTAGCGGGGAAAATGAGCAGTTCTTC; cdr3_aa: CASSVGPRTSGENEQFF
clone_size: NA; j_call: TRBJ1-5; v_call: TRBV19; d_call: NA; cdr3_nt: TGTGCCAGTAGTACTAGGGGGAGCTTCAATAGCAATCAGCCCCAGCATTTT; cdr3_aa: CASSTRGSFNSNQPQHF